Presented here are 12 T cell receptor beta chains from one specimen sequenced in a study of blood T cell repertoires in COVID-19. Assay used: immunoSEQ multiplex PCR; TCRdb lists only in-frame clones, some missing. The repertoire includes roughly 200,000 clones, approximately 80% of them detected once, and about 9.3% sits in the top ten. The sequencing sample was made of PBMCs or T cells enriched from blood (not recorded which). Receptors were obtained from a middle-aged man who had recovered from COVID-19.

The J gene is TRBJ1-1, the V gene TRBV19, with TRBD1 matching over 7 bases. The V gene end was trimmed by 6 bases and the J gene end by 3 bases; junction bases not matched to a gene: 10. This CDR3 has 15 residues. The V gene's germline CDR1 is LNHDA and CDR2 SQIVND (reference sequence). CDR3 DNA: TGTGCCAGTAGAAACCCCCTGACAGGGCACACTGAAGCTTTCTTT. Residues: CASRNPLTGHTEAFF. Full variable domain (missing parts from reference TRBV19 and TRBJ1-1): DGGITQSPKYLFRKEGQNVTLSCEQNLNHDAMYWYRQDPGQGLRLIYYSQIVNDFQKGDIAEGYSVSREKKESFPLTVTSAQKNPTAFYLCASRNPLTGHTEAFFGQGTRLTVV.

This chain links TRBV27 with TRBJ2-1; 10 bases line up with TRBD2. The CDR3 covers 15 residues. Unmatched junction bases numbered 3, after V lost 2 bases and J lost 5 bases. Germline V lookup: CDR1 MNHEY, CDR2 SMNVEV (reference sequence). In nucleotides, the CDR3 is TGTGCCAGCAGTTTAGGTAGCGGGAGGAACAATGAGCAGTTCTTC. It translates to CASSLGSGRNNEQFF.

The CDR3 bases are TGCGCCAGCAGCTTGGGCGGGGCGACCTACGAGCAGTACTTC. It yields the protein CASSLGGATYEQYF. The chain links TRBV5-1 to TRBJ2-7, with D maybe TRBD2 (6 bases). The CDR3 runs to 14 residues. The germline gives CDR1 SGHRS, CDR2 YFSETQ. V lost 0 bases and J lost 2, with 9 bases in between.

CDR3: CSLVEYTEAFF. The CDR3 DNA reads as TGCAGCTTAGTCGAGTACACTGAAGCTTTCTTT. The chain employs TRBV20-1 and TRBJ1-1; the D is unclear. This CDR3 is 11 amino acids long. CDR1 is DFQATT, CDR2 SNEGSKA, per germline (reference sequence).

CDR3 sequence: CASSPKVQARYGYTF. CDR3 sequence (DNA): TGTGCCAGCAGCCCGAAGGTACAGGCGCGCTATGGCTACACCTTC. This chain joins TRBV5-6 and TRBJ1-2; D is perhaps TRBD1 (5 bases). CDR1 SGHDT and CDR2 YYEEEE come from the germline V gene. CDR3 length equals 15 residues. Trimming cost V 4 bases and J 4 bases, with 17 bases left between them.

The chain links TRBV30 to TRBJ2-3; TRBD1 aligns across 7 bases. Looked up from germline, CDR1 is GTSNPN and CDR2 is SVGIG (reference sequence). V shed 4 bases and J 7 bases; nucleotides not matched to a gene: 2. The CDR3 extends over 11 amino acids. CDR3 in DNA: TGTGCCTGGACAGGGGGAAATACGCAGTATTTT. Translation gives CAWTGGNTQYF. Drawing the rest from reference TRBV30 and TRBJ2-3, the complete variable domain is SQTIHQWPATLVQPVGSPLSLECTVEGTSNPNLYWYRQAAGRGLQLLFYSVGIGQISSEVPQNLSASRPQDRQFILSSKKLLLSDSGFYLCAWTGGNTQYFGPGTRLTVL.

The J gene is TRBJ1-5, the V gene TRBV10-2; no reliable D call. The CDR3 is made up of 16 amino acids. The V and J ends lost 2 bases and 3 bases respectively, with 14 bases between them. CDR1 WSHSY and CDR2 SAAADI come from the germline V gene. CDR3 protein: CASSEDRMAVNQPQHF. In nucleotides, the CDR3 is TGCGCCAGCAGTGAGGATCGCATGGCAGTCAATCAGCCCCAGCATTTT.

The table lists this clone with a count of one. V and J are TRBV10-2 and TRBJ1-5; no definite D call. CDR3 length: 14 residues. Trimming shortened V by 2 bases and J by 0 bases, and 5 bases separated the two germline ends. The V gene's germline CDR1 is WSHSY and CDR2 SAAADI. This CDR3 is CASSEAASNQPQHF. CDR3 nucleotide sequence: TGCGCCAGCAGTGAGGCGGCTAGCAATCAGCCCCAGCATTTT.

This clone turned up a few times. This sequence joins TRBV5-4 and TRBJ1-1; D possibly corresponds to TRBD1 (5 bases). CDR3 length: 12 amino acids. The V gene lost 2 bases and the J gene lost 5 bases, with 7 bases spanning the gap. Germline assignment: CDR1 SGHNT and CDR2 YYREEE (reference sequence). Here the CDR3 reads CASSFGGTEAFF. CDR3 DNA sequence: TGTGCCAGCAGCTTTGGGGGGACTGAAGCTTTCTTT.

The chain has TRBV30 and TRBJ2-7, with 9 positions matching TRBD1. CDR1 GTSNPN and CDR2 SVGIG come from the germline V gene (reference sequence). The V and J ends lost 3 bases and 6 bases, in that order; junction bases with no gene match: 12. The CDR3 contains 15 residues. The CDR3 coding sequence is TGTGCCTGGAGGTCCCTCCGGGACAGGGTTGGCGAGCAGTACTTC. Protein: CAWRSLRDRVGEQYF.

V gene TRBV3-1 (or the pseudogene TRBV3-2) combines with J gene TRBJ1-1; D call uncertain. The V gene's germline CDR1 is LGHDT and CDR2 YNNKEL (reference sequence). V was shortened by 3 bases and J by 1 base, with 3 bases between the two germline ends. The CDR3 runs to 12 residues. The CDR3 spells CASSHRNTEAFF. CDR3 sequence (DNA): TGTGCCAGCAGCCATAGGAACACTGAAGCTTTCTTT.

The V call is TRBV15, the J call TRBJ1-1; 10 bases are shared with TRBD1. This CDR3 comprises 18 residues. CDR1 is LNHNV and CDR2 is YYDKDF in the germline V gene (reference sequence). Trimming at V came to 0 bases and at J to 6 bases, leaving 13 bases not matched to a gene. The CDR3 loop reads CATSRDRTGGRGTAEAFF. The DNA of the CDR3 is TGTGCCACCAGCAGAGATCGGACAGGGGGGAGGGGGACCGCTGAAGCTTTCTTT.